Listed below are T cell receptor beta chains from one sample, sequenced in a study of T cells in Graves' hyperthyroidism and ophthalmopathy. Via MiXCR, TCRdb re-called the multiplex PCR reads, giving one row per CDR3 protein. The sample yields about 350,000 distinct CDR3 sequences, approximately 14% seen once. Source material: blood. The receptors derive from a woman between 25 and 40 years old with Graves' hyperthyroidism. The CDR3 runs from the conserved cysteine through the conserved F or W. A D gene is named only where the DNA matches it firmly. Size is stated for part of the rows, as once, few or many counts, or as a class when the clone is expanded.

j_call d_call clone_size v_call cdr3_nt cdr3_aa
TRBJ2-7 TRBD1 few TRBV3-1 TGTGCCAGCAGCCCCGGGGGGACAGGGGCCTACGAGCAGTACTTC CASSPGGTGAYEQYF
TRBJ2-7 NA NA TRBV29-1 TGCAGCGTGCGGACAGAGAGGGGCCACGAGCAGTACTTC CSVRTERGHEQYF
TRBJ1-6 TRBD1 NA TRBV5-1 TGCGCCAGCAGCTCGAAAGGGGGCTTCAATAATTCACCCCTCCACTTT CASSSKGGFNNSPLHF
TRBJ1-2 NA NA TRBV29-1 TGCAGCGTTGAGGGCTACACCTTC CSVEGYTF
TRBJ2-3 NA NA TRBV19 TGTGCCAGTAGTATTGCTGGCTTGTATCCCACAGATACGCAGTATTTT CASSIAGLYPTDTQYF
TRBJ1-6 NA few TRBV28 TGTGCCAGCATCCAGGGACACAACTATAATTCACCCCTCCACTTT CASIQGHNYNSPLHF
TRBJ1-1 NA few TRBV29-1 TGCAGCGTTGAAGAAGACTTCGGGGGGACTGAAGCTTTCTTT CSVEEDFGGTEAFF
TRBJ2-1 TRBD2 NA TRBV7-6 TGTGCCAGCAGCTTAGAGGCGGGAGGAGGAAATGAGCAGTTCTTC CASSLEAGGGNEQFF
TRBJ2-7 TRBD2 NA TRBV6-1 TGTGCCAGCAGTTTTGAAGCGGGGGGCTACGAGCAGTACTTC CASSFEAGGYEQYF
TRBJ1-1 NA NA TRBV19 TGTGCCAGTAGTGTCCACGAAAGGAGGATGGCTTTCTTT CASSVHERRMAFF
TRBJ2-6 TRBD1 NA TRBV6-9 TGTGCCAGCAGTTACCCTCAGGGGGCTGGGGCCAACGTCCTGACTTTC CASSYPQGAGANVLTF
TRBJ2-1 NA few TRBV6-2/TRBV6-3 TGTGCCAGCAGTTTTCTCCTAGCACACGCAAACAATGAGCAGTTCTTC CASSFLLAHANNEQFF
TRBJ1-2 TRBD1 many TRBV28 TGTGCCAGCAGGGGGGACAGTGGGTATGGCTACACCTTC CASRGDSGYGYTF
TRBJ2-7 TRBD2 NA TRBV29-1 TGCAGCGGCGGGGGCTCCTACGAGCAGTACTTC CSGGGSYEQYF
TRBJ2-3 TRBD2 NA TRBV5-1 TGCGCCAGCAGGAGCGGGAGGGCCCAGAGCACAGATACGCAGTATTTT CASRSGRAQSTDTQYF
TRBJ1-3 NA few TRBV20-1 TGCAGTGCACCTGACAGTTTAGGAAACACCATATATTTT CSAPDSLGNTIYF
TRBJ2-5 NA many TRBV6-6 TGTGCCAGCAGTTACGTTGTGGGAGACCAAGAGACCCAGTACTTC CASSYVVGDQETQYF
TRBJ2-1 NA many TRBV12-3/TRBV12-4 TGTGCCAGCGGGGAAGGGGGGGGTGAGCAGTTCTTC CASGEGGGEQFF
TRBJ2-1 NA few TRBV6-1 TGTGCCAGCCGTGGGAGGTGGGAGGTCTCCTACAATGAGCAGTTCTTC CASRGRWEVSYNEQFF
TRBJ2-5 NA few TRBV7-7 TGTGCTAGCAGCTTAGATCCTGGGAAGACCCAGTACTTC CASSLDPGKTQYF
TRBJ2-5 NA few TRBV7-2 TGTGCCAGCAGCCCAAGAAGCCCAGGGGTGAGGGAGACCCAGTACTTC CASSPRSPGVRETQYF
TRBJ1-2 NA NA TRBV7-9 TGTGCCAGCAGCTTAGAGGAATATGGCTACACCTTC CASSLEEYGYTF
TRBJ2-1 TRBD2 many TRBV12-3/TRBV12-4 TGTGCCAGCACTAGCGGGAGATACAATGAGCAGTTCTTC CASTSGRYNEQFF
TRBJ1-1 NA many TRBV20-1 TGCAGTGCTAGGAGGCCGTTGAACACTGAAGCTTTCTTT CSARRPLNTEAFF
TRBJ2-1 TRBD2 few TRBV5-4 TGTGCCAGCAGCTTGGCCCTTACTAGCGGGAGTACATACAATGAGCAGTTCTTC CASSLALTSGSTYNEQFF
TRBJ2-7 NA many TRBV7-9 TGTGCCAGCAGCTTAGCGCGCGAGCAGTACTTC CASSLAREQYF
TRBJ2-2 NA NA TRBV19 TGTGCCAGTAGACCGGGACATACGAACACCGGGGAGCTGTTTTTT CASRPGHTNTGELFF
TRBJ2-7 NA NA TRBV5-1 TGCGCCAGCAGCTTGGTAGGGGTTGGTGGCGAGCAGTACTTC CASSLVGVGGEQYF
TRBJ1-1 NA many TRBV7-2 TGTGCCAGCAGCGCCTGGATGGGGCGCGCTGAAGCTTTCTTT CASSAWMGRAEAFF
TRBJ2-1 NA many TRBV11-2 TGTGCCAGCAGCTTGAACGTAGACAGGAAAAATGAGCAGTTCTTC CASSLNVDRKNEQFF
TRBJ2-7 TRBD2 many TRBV6-5 TGTGCCAGCAGTTACTCTTTGCGGGAGAGGTCCTACGAGCAGTACTTC CASSYSLRERSYEQYF
TRBJ2-1 NA NA TRBV7-9 TGTGCCAGCAGCTTCTTGGGAAGGGGCACGTTCGATGAGCAGTTCTTC CASSFLGRGTFDEQFF
TRBJ2-5 NA many TRBV2 TGTGCCAGCGAAGGAGGTTTCGGCCAAGAGACCCAGTACTTC CASEGGFGQETQYF
TRBJ2-3 NA many TRBV28 TGTGCCAGCAGCTTGTCCTCCGGGACCCGCCGGGTAGATACGCAGTATTTT CASSLSSGTRRVDTQYF
TRBJ2-3 NA NA TRBV7-8 TGTGCCAGCAGCTTAAAAAGACAGCTAGACACAGATACGCAGTATTTT CASSLKRQLDTDTQYF
TRBJ2-3 NA many TRBV7-2 TGTGCCAGCAGCTCCCAGAACGTAGGACCGATCGGTAGAGATACGCAGTATTTT CASSSQNVGPIGRDTQYF
TRBJ2-7 TRBD2 many TRBV7-2 TGTGCCAGCAGCCCCGCGGGAGGCTTGGAGCAGTACTTC CASSPAGGLEQYF
TRBJ1-2 NA NA TRBV7-9 TGTGCCAGCAGCTTAGTCTCGGACAGCATCTATGGCTACACCTTC CASSLVSDSIYGYTF
TRBJ1-1 NA few TRBV30 TGTGCCTGGAGTAGAAGGGCGCCAGCCGTGAACACTGAAGCTTTCTTT CAWSRRAPAVNTEAFF
TRBJ2-5 NA many TRBV28 TGTGCCAGCGGGGCGGCAGGAGGGTACCAAGAGACCCAGTACTTC CASGAAGGYQETQYF
TRBJ2-1 TRBD2 many TRBV12-5 TGTGCTAGTGGTTTGTCCCAAGGACTAGCCAGTTACAATGAGCAGTTCTTC CASGLSQGLASYNEQFF
TRBJ1-3 NA many TRBV28 TGTGCCAGCAGTTTAGGGAGAGGAAACACCATATATTTT CASSLGRGNTIYF
TRBJ1-5 TRBD1 few TRBV28 TGTGCCAGCAGCTCCCTTGGGACAGGGTTACAGCCCCAGCATTTT CASSSLGTGLQPQHF
TRBJ1-1 TRBD1 few TRBV20-1 TGCAGTGCAATATTCGAGAGACAGGGGTTCGGTGAAGCTTTCTTT CSAIFERQGFGEAFF
TRBJ2-7 TRBD2 many TRBV12-3/TRBV12-4 TGTGCCAGCAGTTTAGGCGGGGGGGAGTACGAGCAGTACTTC CASSLGGGEYEQYF
TRBJ1-1 TRBD1 NA TRBV20-1 TGCAGTGCAAGACCCCCGGGACAGGCTTTCACTGAAGCTTTCTTT CSARPPGQAFTEAFF
TRBJ2-3 TRBD2 many TRBV7-9 TGTGCCAGCAGCTTAGTTCGCGGGAGTATGGCGGCAGATACGCAGTATTTT CASSLVRGSMAADTQYF
TRBJ2-3 TRBD2 once TRBV4-2 TGTGCCAGCAGCCAAGGGAGGGTTGGACTAGCGGGAAACACAGATACGCAGTATTTT CASSQGRVGLAGNTDTQYF